These 6 T cell receptor beta chains came from one sample sequenced in a study of blood T cell repertoires in COVID-19. Clones were read by immunoSEQ multiplex PCR, and TCRdb kept only the in-frame ones, dropping some. The table records about 140,000 clones, 70% to 80% of them present only once. Sequenced sample: peripheral blood. These receptors were taken from a man in his 60s with acute or convalescent COVID-19.

This clone was recorded once. The gene calls are TRBV7-2 and TRBJ1-4; 8 bases line up with TRBD1. The germline gives CDR1 SGHTA, CDR2 FQGNSA. The CDR3 has 15 residues. The V gene end was trimmed by 2 bases and the J gene end by 4 bases; junction bases not matched to a gene: 3. CDR3 sequence reads: CASSLNDRGNEKLFF. CDR3 sequence (DNA): TGTGCCAGCAGCTTAAATGACAGGGGTAATGAAAAACTGTTTTTT.

A few counts support this clone. The chain uses TRBV3-1 (or the pseudogene TRBV3-2) and TRBJ2-7, with D maybe TRBD1 (5 bases). Germline V gene sequence: CDR1 LGHDT, CDR2 YNNKEL (reference sequence). CDR3 size: 12 residues. Trimming took off 3 bases at V and 4 bases at J, with 7 bases between the two ends. CDR3 sequence (DNA): TGTGCCAGCAGCCAGGGGCCATACGAGCAGTACTTC. Encoded protein: CASSQGPYEQYF.

The J gene is TRBJ2-1, the V gene TRBV4-2; 10 bases fit TRBD1. Germline trimming cut 0 bases from V and 3 bases from J; bases unmatched to any gene: 2. The CDR3 sequence is 16 residues long. Per the germline V gene, CDR1 is LGHNA and CDR2 is YNFKEQ. The CDR3 DNA reads as TGTGCCAGCAGCCAAGAACGGACAGGGGGCTACAATGAGCAGTTCTTC. As protein: CASSQERTGGYNEQFF.

The chain has TRBV20-1 and TRBJ2-5; 10 bases are shared with TRBD2. V shed 3 bases and J 1 base; nucleotides not matched to a gene: 11. Germline V gene data show CDR1 as DFQATT and CDR2 as SNEGSKA (reference sequence). The CDR3 covers 17 residues. DNA of the CDR3: TGCAGTGCTAGTTACAGCGGGAGGGCCCGGGCCCAAGAGACCCAGTACTTC. Translation gives CSASYSGRARAQETQYF.

The V gene is TRBV5-4, the J gene TRBJ1-3; D possibly corresponds to TRBD1 (6 bases). CDR3 length equals 16 residues. Germline assignment: CDR1 SGHNT and CDR2 YYREEE (reference sequence). V lost 4 bases to trimming and J lost 0 bases, with 14 bases between them. The CDR3 loop reads CASSMDSLSSGNTIYF. DNA of the CDR3: TGTGCCAGCAGCATGGACAGTTTGAGCTCTGGAAACACCATATATTTT. Based on the CDR3 plus reference TRBV5-4 and TRBJ1-3, the full variable domain is ETGVTQSPTHLIKTRGQQVTLRCSSQSGHNTVSWYQQALGQGPQFIFQYYREEENGRGNFPPRFSGLQFPNYSSELNVNALELDDSALYLCASSMDSLSSGNTIYFGEGSWLTVV.

This chain joins TRBV18 and TRBJ2-7; the match to TRBD2 covers 10 bases. J gave up 1 base and V 3 bases, and 6 bases lay outside the gene matches. The CDR3 runs 16 residues. The V gene's germline CDR1 is KGHSH and CDR2 LQKENI. CDR3 amino acids: CASSPRAGGGSYEQYF. In DNA, the CDR3 is TGTGCCAGCTCACCGAGAGCGGGAGGGGGTTCCTACGAGCAGTACTTC.